These 13 T cell receptor beta chains were all obtained from the same sample, sequenced in a study of blood T cell repertoires in COVID-19. Repertoires were generated with immunoSEQ multiplex PCR, while TCRdb's copy carries only in-frame clones and drops some. The sample comprises fewer than 350,000 clones, about 90% of which are singletons, and approximately 2.2% rests with the top ten. What was sequenced was peripheral blood. These receptors all come from a woman in her 30s who had recovered from COVID-19.

The CDR3 DNA is TGCGCCAGCAGCCCCCCCCGTGGGACAGATTCACCCCTCCACTTT. Translating gives CASSPPRGTDSPLHF. This sequence joins TRBV4-1 and TRBJ1-6; TRBD1 agrees at 7 bases. The germline gives CDR1 MGHRA, CDR2 YSYEKL. V lost 4 bases, J lost 8 bases, and 8 bases stayed unmatched. The CDR3 runs 15 residues.

The chain carries TRBV3-1 (or the pseudogene TRBV3-2) and TRBJ1-2; D is undetermined. The CDR3 has 16 amino acids. Trimming stripped 4 bases from V and 7 bases from J, with 22 bases between. Germline CDR1 is LGHDT and CDR2 is YNNKEL (reference sequence). CDR3 DNA: TGTGCCAGCAGCCCGGATAGGCCCATTACCGGCGGTGGCTACACCTTC. It yields the protein CASSPDRPITGGGYTF.

This clone turned up a few times. This chain uses TRBV20-1 with TRBJ2-3; 7 positions agree with TRBD2. The CDR3 runs to 11 residues. The germline V gene encodes CDR1 DFQATT and CDR2 SNEGSKA (reference sequence). V lost 7 bases to trimming and J lost 6 bases; unmatched junction nucleotides: 4. CDR3 protein: CSGQLADTQYF. The CDR3 DNA is TGCAGTGGCCAACTAGCGGATACGCAGTATTTT.

The CDR3 loop reads CASSSDSNEQFF. DNA of the CDR3: TGTGCCAGCAGCTCGGACAGCAATGAGCAGTTCTTC. The chain joins TRBV7-2 to TRBJ2-1; possible D gene TRBD1, 6 bases. The V gene lost 4 bases and the J gene lost 6 bases, with 7 bases spanning the gap. CDR3 size: 12 residues. Germline V lookup: CDR1 SGHTA, CDR2 FQGNSA. Full variable domain (missing parts from reference TRBV7-2 and TRBJ2-1): GAGVSQSPSNKVTEKGKDVELRCDPISGHTALYWYRQSLGQGLEFLIYFQGNSAPDKSGLPSDRFSAERTGGSVSTLTIQRTQQEDSAVYLCASSSDSNEQFFGPGTRLTVL.

The chain is built from TRBV4-1 and TRBJ2-1; 7 bases match TRBD2. The V segment lost 4 bases and the J segment 1 base; nucleotides outside the gene matches: 1. This CDR3 contains 14 residues. Germline CDR1 is MGHRA and CDR2 is YSYEKL. DNA of the CDR3: TGCGCCAGCAGCCCTAGCGGTTCCTACAATGAGCAGTTCTTC. This encodes CASSPSGSYNEQFF.

This chain joins TRBV5-4 and TRBJ1-2; 7 bases align to TRBD1. The V gene end was trimmed by 4 bases and the J gene end by 4 bases; junction bases not matched to a gene: 10. This CDR3 contains 15 residues. Looked up from germline, CDR1 is SGHNT and CDR2 is YYREEE (reference sequence). This CDR3 reads CASSPHGQALYGYTF. Written as DNA, the CDR3 is TGTGCCAGCAGCCCACATGGACAGGCCCTCTATGGCTACACCTTC.

J is TRBJ1-2 and V is TRBV7-8, with TRBD1 matching over 11 bases. CDR1 SGHVS and CDR2 FQNEAQ come from the germline V gene. The J segment lost 5 bases and the V segment lost 3 bases, leaving 8 bases of the junction unmatched. The CDR3 has 16 residues. CDR3 sequence: CASSFTGTGGGYGYTF. Written as DNA, the CDR3 is TGTGCCAGCAGCTTCACCGGGACAGGGGGTGGGTATGGCTACACCTTC.

This clone has only one observation. V and J are TRBV10-3 and TRBJ2-1; 8 nucleotides match TRBD2. The CDR3 is made up of 17 amino acids. Germline lookup yields CDR1 ENHRY and CDR2 SYGVKD. After removal of 4 bases from V and 12 bases from J, the junction contained 20 bases not matched to a gene. The CDR3 coding sequence is TGTGCCATCAGTGGACCCGCGGCCGGGGGGGCAGCCCGCGGGCAGTTCTTC. It is translated as CAISGPAAGGAARGQFF.

The V and J genes are TRBV25-1 and TRBJ1-1; D may be TRBD1 (5 bases). Germline V CDR1 and CDR2: MGHDK, SYGVNS. With 4 bases removed from V and 0 bases from J, the gap between germline ends came to 18 bases. The CDR3 runs 17 residues. The CDR3: CASSGDMTVQMNTEAFF. Written as DNA, the CDR3 is TGTGCCAGCAGTGGAGATATGACAGTCCAAATGAACACTGAAGCTTTCTTT.

This chain connects TRBV3-1 (or the pseudogene TRBV3-2) to TRBJ1-3; D remains ambiguous. CDR1 is LGHDT and CDR2 is YNNKEL in the germline V gene (reference sequence). This CDR3 region has 13 residues. V gave up 6 bases and J gave up 3 bases, with 9 bases separating them. This CDR3 reads CASSLQNGNTIYF. In DNA, the CDR3 is TGTGCCAGCAGTCTACAGAATGGAAACACCATATATTTT.

CDR3 sequence: CASSLPLSPDTQYF. DNA for the CDR3: TGTGCCAGCAGCTTACCCTTAAGCCCAGATACGCAGTATTTT. The chain couples TRBV7-9 to TRBJ2-3; no clear D gene. CDR3 length: 14 amino acids. V was pared by 2 bases and J by 4 bases, with 10 bases between. Germline CDR1 SEHNR, CDR2 FQNEAQ (reference sequence).

V and J are TRBV19 and TRBJ1-2, with D perhaps TRBD1 (6 bases). Trimming removed 3 bases from V and 8 bases from J, with 16 bases in between. CDR1 is LNHDA and CDR2 is SQIVND in the germline V gene (reference sequence). The CDR3 is 14 amino acids. CDR3 region: CASSISVGGFGYTF. The CDR3 DNA follows: TGTGCCAGTAGTATCTCCGTTGGGGGCTTCGGCTACACCTTC.

This clone was counted a single time. The rearrangement joins TRBV6-6 to TRBJ2-7; tentative D call: TRBD2 (6 bases). The CDR3 has 13 amino acids. V was cut by 7 bases and J by 3 bases, with 13 bases left in between. The germline V gene has CDR1 MNHNY and CDR2 SVGAGI (reference sequence). DNA for the CDR3: TGTGCCAGCAAGGGCGGGGTCGACTACGAGCAGTACTTC. It translates to CASKGGVDYEQYF.